This T cell receptor (beta chain) is drawn from a study of CD8 T cells in ankylosing spondylitis (dated by TCRdb to the late 2010s). Turning to the overall study: T cell receptor beta repertoires were profiled in healthy donors and ankylosing spondylitis patients so that disease-linked TCR variants could be found. In total, the full study cohort was made up of some 110 healthy donors and approximately 24 ankylosing spondylitis patients. Peripheral blood was sampled, and synovial fluid was also collected from ankylosing spondylitis patients.

The CDR3 goes from the cysteine to the phenylalanine over 15 residues. Kept here is only the CDR3 DNA, which spans 45 bases and is read in frame from base 1. Trimming removed 6 bases from V and 0 bases from J; the gene matches leave 5 bases unexplained. This clonotype appeared a few times. Its antigen target is currently unknown. Nothing much larger sits one base from this clone, and base qualities are not available. TCRdb names Illumina HiSeq 2500 as the instrument used. Quantitative 5'-RACE with molecular barcodes was the method used to prepare the TCR beta libraries. Concerning the study's data processing: To identify disease-linked TCR variants, a new computational method was used, one built on a probabilistic model of VDJ rearrangement. TCRdb handled the public reads itself, with Q25 trimming in fastp and clone calling in MiXCR, and kept productive beta chains. Rows with one shared CDR3 protein collapse into an entry with the most common genes and DNA. TCRdb assigned the V and J calls; the authors' analysis was not used. Recorded for this sample are about 540,000 distinct CDR3 sequences; roughly 13% of them occurred a single time. The ten largest clonotypes hold under 7.5% of the sample.

The paper's findings and limits, for the study overall: A TCR beta motif made up of 7 to 9 highly homologous amino acid variants appeared to be characteristic of blood from ankylosing spondylitis patients. Significant enrichment of the disease-linked clones was reported in matched synovial fluid samples from ankylosing spondylitis patients. Some TCR beta motif variants had previously been reported in synovial fluid and blood of reactive arthritis patients, which suggested common disease-initiation mechanisms. A CD8+ phenotype was shown by the disease-linked clones, which were found at relatively low frequencies in peripheral blood.

The source material was blood, either unsorted or a sorted T cell fraction (not recorded which). This chain is built from TRBV12-3 or TRBV12-4 and TRBJ1-1, with 9 middle bases fitting TRBD1. This TCR was recovered from a male donor with ankylosing spondylitis. CDR3 reads: CASSLRDRVNTEAFF. Here is the DNA: TGTGCCAGCAGCCTCCGGGACAGGGTGAACACTGAAGCTTTCTTT.